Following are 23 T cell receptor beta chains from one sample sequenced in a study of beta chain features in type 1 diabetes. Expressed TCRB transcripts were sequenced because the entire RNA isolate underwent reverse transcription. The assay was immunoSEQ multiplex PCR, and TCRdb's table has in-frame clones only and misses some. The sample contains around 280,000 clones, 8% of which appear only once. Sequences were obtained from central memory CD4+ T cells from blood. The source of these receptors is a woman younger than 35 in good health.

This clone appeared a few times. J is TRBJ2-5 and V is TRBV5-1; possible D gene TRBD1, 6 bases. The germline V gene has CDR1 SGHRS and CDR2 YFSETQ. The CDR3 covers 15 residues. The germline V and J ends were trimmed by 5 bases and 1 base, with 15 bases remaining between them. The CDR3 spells CASRTGGAPQETQYF. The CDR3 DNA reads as TGCGCCAGCAGAACTGGGGGCGCTCCCCAAGAGACCCAGTACTTC.

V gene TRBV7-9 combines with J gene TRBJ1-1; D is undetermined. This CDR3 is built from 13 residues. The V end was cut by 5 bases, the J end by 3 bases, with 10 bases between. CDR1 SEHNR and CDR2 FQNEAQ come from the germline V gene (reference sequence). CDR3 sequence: CASSRMGYTEAFF. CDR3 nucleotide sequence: TGTGCCAGCAGCCGAATGGGGTACACTGAAGCTTTCTTT.

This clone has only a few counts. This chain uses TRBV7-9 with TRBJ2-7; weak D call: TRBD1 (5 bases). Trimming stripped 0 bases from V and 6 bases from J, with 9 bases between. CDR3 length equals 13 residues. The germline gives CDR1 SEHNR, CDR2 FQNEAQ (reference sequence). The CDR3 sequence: CASSLAGAREQYV. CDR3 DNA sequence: TGTGCCAGCAGCTTAGCAGGGGCCCGCGAGCAGTACGTC.

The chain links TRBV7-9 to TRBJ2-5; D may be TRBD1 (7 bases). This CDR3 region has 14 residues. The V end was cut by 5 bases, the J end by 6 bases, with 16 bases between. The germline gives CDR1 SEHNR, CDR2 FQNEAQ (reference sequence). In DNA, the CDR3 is TGTGCCAGCAGCACAGACAGGGCGGGAAAGACCCAGTACTTC. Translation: CASSTDRAGKTQYF. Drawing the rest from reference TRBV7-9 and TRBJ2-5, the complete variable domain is DTGVSQNPRHKITKRGQNVTFRCDPISEHNRLYWYRQTLGQGPEFLTYFQNEAQLEKSRLLSDRFSAERPKGSFSTLEIQRTEQGDSAMYLCASSTDRAGKTQYFGPGTRLLVL.

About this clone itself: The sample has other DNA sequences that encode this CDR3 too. The CDR3 DNA follows: TGTGCCAGCAGCTTAGGGACGGCAAGGGAGACCCAGTACTTC. Protein product: CASSLGTARETQYF. The chain couples TRBV7-6 to TRBJ2-5, with D hard to call. Looked up from germline, CDR1 is SGHVS and CDR2 is FNYEAQ. Trimming pared 1 base from V and 5 bases from J, leaving 11 bases between. The CDR3 covers 14 residues.

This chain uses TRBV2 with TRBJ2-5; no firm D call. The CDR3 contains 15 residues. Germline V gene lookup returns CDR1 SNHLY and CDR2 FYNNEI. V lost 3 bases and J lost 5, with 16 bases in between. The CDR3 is CASSESRVVLETQYF. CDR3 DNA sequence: TGTGCCAGCAGTGAGTCAAGGGTAGTCCTTGAGACCCAGTACTTC.

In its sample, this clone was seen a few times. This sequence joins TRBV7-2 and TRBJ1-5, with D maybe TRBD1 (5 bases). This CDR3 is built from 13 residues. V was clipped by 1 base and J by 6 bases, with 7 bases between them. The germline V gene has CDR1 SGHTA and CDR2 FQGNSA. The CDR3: CASSLGGVQPQHF. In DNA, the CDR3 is TGTGCCAGCAGCTTAGGAGGGGTTCAGCCCCAGCATTTT.

CDR3 in DNA: TGCAGCGTCGTCAGCAGACAGGGGGCGGCAGGTTATGGCTACACCTTC. This gives the protein CSVVSRQGAAGYGYTF. The V call is TRBV29-1, the J call TRBJ1-2; 10 nucleotides line up with TRBD1. Germline values: CDR1 SQVTM, CDR2 ANQGSEA. With 6 bases clipped from V and 5 bases from J, the junction kept 15 bases outside the gene matches. This CDR3 has 16 amino acids.

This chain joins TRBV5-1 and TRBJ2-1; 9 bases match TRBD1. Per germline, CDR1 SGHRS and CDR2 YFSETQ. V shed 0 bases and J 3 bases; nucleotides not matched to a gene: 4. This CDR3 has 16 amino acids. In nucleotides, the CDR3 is TGCGCCAGCAGCTTGGGGGACAGGGCGTTCTACAATGAGCAGTTCTTC. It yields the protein CASSLGDRAFYNEQFF.

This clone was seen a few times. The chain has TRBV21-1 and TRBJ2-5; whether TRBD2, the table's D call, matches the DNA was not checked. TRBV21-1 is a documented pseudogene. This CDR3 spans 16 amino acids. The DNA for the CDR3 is TGTGCCAGCAGCAATCGGGCTAGCGGGGGGGAAGAGACCCAGTACTTC. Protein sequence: CASSNRASGGEETQYF.

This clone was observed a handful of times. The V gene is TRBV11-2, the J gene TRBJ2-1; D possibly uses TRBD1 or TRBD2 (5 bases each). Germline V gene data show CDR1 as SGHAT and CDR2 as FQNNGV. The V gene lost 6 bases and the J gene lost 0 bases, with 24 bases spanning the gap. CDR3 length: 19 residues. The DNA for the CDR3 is TGTGCCAGCAGTTTAAAAATTAGTGGGGGAAGTCTCTCCTACAATGAGCAGTTCTTC. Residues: CASSLKISGGSLSYNEQFF.

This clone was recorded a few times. The CDR3 DNA follows: TGCGCCAGCAGCCCCTTACAGGGGTCGGAGACCCAGTACTTC. Protein sequence: CASSPLQGSETQYF. This rearrangement joins TRBV5-1 to TRBJ2-5; TRBD1 agrees at 7 bases. CDR1 and CDR2 (germline): SGHRS, YFSETQ. CDR3 length: 14 residues. J lost 5 bases, V lost 4 bases, and 8 bases had no gene match.

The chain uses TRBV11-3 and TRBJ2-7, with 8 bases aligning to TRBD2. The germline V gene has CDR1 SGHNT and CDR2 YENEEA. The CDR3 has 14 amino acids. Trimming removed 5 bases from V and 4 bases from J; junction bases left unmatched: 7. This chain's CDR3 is CASSSLRGGYEQYF. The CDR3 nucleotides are TGTGCCAGCAGCAGCCTCCGCGGGGGGTACGAGCAGTACTTC.

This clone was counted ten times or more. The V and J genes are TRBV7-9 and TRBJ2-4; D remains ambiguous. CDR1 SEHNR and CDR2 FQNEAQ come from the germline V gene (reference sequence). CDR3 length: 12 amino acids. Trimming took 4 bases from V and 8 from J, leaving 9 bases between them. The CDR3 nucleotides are TGTGCCAGCAGCTCCGACTCATACATTCAGTACTTC. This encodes CASSSDSYIQYF.

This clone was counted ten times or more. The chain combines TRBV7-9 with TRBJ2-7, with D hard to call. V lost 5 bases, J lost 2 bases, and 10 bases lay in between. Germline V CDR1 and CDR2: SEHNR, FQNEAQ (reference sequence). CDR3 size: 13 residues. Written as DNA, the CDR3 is TGTGCCAGCAGCCCTACGGAGACCTACGAGCAGTACGTC. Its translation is CASSPTETYEQYV.

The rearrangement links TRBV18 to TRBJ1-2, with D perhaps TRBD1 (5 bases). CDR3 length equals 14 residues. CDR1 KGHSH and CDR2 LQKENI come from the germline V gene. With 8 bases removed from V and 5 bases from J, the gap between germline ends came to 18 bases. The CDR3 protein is CASKSGTGVYGYTF. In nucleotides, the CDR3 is TGTGCCAGCAAGTCAGGGACCGGGGTTTATGGCTACACCTTC.

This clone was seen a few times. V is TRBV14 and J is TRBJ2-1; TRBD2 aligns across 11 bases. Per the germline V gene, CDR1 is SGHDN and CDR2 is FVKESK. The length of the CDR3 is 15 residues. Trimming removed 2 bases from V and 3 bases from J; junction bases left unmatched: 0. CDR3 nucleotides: TGTGCCAGCAGCCAACTAGCGGGGGGCTACAATGAGCAGTTCTTC. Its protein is CASSQLAGGYNEQFF.

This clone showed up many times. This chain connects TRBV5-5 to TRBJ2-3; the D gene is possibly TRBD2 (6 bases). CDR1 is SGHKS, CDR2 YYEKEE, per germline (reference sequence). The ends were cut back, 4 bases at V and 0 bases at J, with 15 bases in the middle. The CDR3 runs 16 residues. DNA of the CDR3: TGTGCCAGCAGCCCGCCGTTAGCGGATAGCACAGATACGCAGTATTTT. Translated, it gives CASSPPLADSTDTQYF.

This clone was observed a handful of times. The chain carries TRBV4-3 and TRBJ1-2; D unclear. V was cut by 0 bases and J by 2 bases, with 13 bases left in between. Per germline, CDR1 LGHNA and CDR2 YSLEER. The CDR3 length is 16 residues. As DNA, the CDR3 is TGCGCCAGCAGCCAAGATGCCGGACGGACCAACTATGGCTACACCTTC. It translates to CASSQDAGRTNYGYTF.

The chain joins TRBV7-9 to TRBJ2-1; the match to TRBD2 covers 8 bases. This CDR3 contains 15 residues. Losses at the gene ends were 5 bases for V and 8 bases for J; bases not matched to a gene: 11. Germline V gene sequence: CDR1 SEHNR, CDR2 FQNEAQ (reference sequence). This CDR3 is CASSQGLEWTDEQFF. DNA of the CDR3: TGTGCCAGCAGCCAGGGACTAGAATGGACCGATGAGCAGTTCTTC. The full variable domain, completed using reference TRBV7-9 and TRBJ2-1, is DTGVSQNPRHKITKRGQNVTFRCDPISEHNRLYWYRQTLGQGPEFLTYFQNEAQLEKSRLLSDRFSAERPKGSFSTLEIQRTEQGDSAMYLCASSQGLEWTDEQFFGPGTRLTVL.

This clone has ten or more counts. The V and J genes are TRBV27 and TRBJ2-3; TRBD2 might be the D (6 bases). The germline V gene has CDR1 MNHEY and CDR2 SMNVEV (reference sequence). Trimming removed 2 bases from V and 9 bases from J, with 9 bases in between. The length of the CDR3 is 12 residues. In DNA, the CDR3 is TGTGCCAGCAGTTTAACGGGGGTGACGCAGTATTTT. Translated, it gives CASSLTGVTQYF.

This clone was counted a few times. The CDR3 region has the DNA TGTGCCAGCAGCTTAGGACGTGTGAGTTGGGGTGAAAAACTGTTTTTT. It encodes CASSLGRVSWGEKLFF. The V and J genes are TRBV7-2 and TRBJ1-4, with D hard to call. V was cut by 1 base and J by 7 bases, with 16 bases left in between. Germline V gene sequence: CDR1 SGHTA, CDR2 FQGNSA. The CDR3 totals 16 residues.

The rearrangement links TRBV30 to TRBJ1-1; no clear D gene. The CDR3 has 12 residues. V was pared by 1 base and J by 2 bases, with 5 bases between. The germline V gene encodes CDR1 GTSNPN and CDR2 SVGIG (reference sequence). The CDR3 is CAWSGLNTEAFF. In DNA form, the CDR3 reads TGTGCCTGGAGTGGGCTAAACACTGAAGCTTTCTTT.